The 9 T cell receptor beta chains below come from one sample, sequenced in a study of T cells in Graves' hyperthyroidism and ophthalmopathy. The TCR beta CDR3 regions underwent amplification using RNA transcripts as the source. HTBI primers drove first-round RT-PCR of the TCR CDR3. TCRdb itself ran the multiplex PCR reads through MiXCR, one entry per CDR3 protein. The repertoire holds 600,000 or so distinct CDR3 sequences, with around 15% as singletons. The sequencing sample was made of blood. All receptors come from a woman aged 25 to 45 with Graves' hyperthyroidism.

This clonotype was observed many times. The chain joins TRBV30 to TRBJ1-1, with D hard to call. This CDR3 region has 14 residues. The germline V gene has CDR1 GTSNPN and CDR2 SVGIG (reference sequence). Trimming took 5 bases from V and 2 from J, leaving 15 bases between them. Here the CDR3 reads CAWRRPSTNTEAFF. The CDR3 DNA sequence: TGTGCCTGGCGACGGCCCAGTACCAACACTGAAGCTTTCTTT.

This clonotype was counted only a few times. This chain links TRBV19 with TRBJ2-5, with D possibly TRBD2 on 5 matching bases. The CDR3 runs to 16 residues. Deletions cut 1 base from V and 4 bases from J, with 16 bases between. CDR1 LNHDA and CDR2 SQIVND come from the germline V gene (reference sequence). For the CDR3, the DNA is TGTGCCAGTAGTATAGGAAACACTAGAGGAGGAGAGACCCAGTACTTC. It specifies CASSIGNTRGGETQYF.

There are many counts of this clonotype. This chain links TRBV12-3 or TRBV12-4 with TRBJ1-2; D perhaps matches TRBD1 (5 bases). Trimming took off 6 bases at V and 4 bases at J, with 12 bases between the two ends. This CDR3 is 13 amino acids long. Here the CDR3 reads CASSPKGFYGYTF. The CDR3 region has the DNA TGTGCCAGCAGCCCCAAGGGGTTCTATGGCTACACCTTC.

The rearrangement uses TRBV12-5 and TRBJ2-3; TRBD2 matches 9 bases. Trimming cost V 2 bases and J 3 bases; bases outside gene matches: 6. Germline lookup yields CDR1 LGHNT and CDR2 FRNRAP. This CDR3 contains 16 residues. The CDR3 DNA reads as TGTGCTAGTGGTTTGCTCCGCGGGAGGGCGACAGATACGCAGTATTTT. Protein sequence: CASGLLRGRATDTQYF.

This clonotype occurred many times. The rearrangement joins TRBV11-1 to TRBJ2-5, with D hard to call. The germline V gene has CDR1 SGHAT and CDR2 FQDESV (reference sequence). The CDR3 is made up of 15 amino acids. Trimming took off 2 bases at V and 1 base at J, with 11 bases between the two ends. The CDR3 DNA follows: TGTGCCAGCAGCTTATTCAGCGCCCCCCAAGAGACCCAGTACTTC. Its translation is CASSLFSAPQETQYF.

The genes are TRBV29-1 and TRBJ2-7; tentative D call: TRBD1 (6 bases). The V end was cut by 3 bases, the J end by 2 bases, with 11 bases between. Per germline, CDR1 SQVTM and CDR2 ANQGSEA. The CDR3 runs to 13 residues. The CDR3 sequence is CSVDPGQAYEQYF. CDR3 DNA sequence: TGCAGCGTTGACCCGGGACAAGCCTACGAGCAGTACTTC.

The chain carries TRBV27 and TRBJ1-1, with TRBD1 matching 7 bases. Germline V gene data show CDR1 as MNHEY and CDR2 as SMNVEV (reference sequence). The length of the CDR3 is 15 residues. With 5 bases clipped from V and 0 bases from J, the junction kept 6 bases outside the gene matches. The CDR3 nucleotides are TGTGCCAGCAGTCCTTGGGACAGCATGAACACTGAAGCTTTCTTT. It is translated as CASSPWDSMNTEAFF.

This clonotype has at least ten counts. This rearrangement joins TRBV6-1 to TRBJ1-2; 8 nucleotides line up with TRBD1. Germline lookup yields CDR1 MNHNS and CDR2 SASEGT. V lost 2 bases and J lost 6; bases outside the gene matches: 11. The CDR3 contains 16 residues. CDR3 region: CASSERLGQGANGYTF. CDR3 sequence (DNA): TGTGCCAGCAGTGAACGGTTGGGGCAGGGGGCGAATGGCTACACCTTC.

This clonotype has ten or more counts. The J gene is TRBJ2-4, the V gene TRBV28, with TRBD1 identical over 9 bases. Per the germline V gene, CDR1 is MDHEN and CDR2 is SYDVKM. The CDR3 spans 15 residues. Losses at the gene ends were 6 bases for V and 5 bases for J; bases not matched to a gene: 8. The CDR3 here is CASRNPGQGENIQYF. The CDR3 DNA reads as TGTGCCAGCAGGAATCCGGGACAGGGAGAAAACATTCAGTACTTC.